A single sample gave rise to the 2 T cell receptor beta chains below, sequenced in a study of blood T cell repertoires in COVID-19. The method was immunoSEQ multiplex PCR; TCRdb's version includes in-frame clones alone and lacks a portion of them. The table records about 170,000 clones, approximately 74% of them present only once. Source material: peripheral blood. The receptors originated from an elderly woman with acute or convalescent COVID-19.

This chain uses TRBV5-4 with TRBJ1-1; tentative D call: TRBD1 (6 bases). V lost 7 bases and J 2 bases, leaving 9 bases between the germline ends. Germline loops: CDR1 SGHNT, CDR2 YYREEE (reference sequence). The CDR3 is made up of 12 amino acids. CDR3 in amino acids: CASGGGNTEAFF. CDR3 DNA: TGTGCCAGCGGCGGGGGCAACACTGAAGCTTTCTTT.

The chain combines TRBV4-2 with TRBJ2-1; TRBD1 matches at 8 bases. Germline CDR1 reads LGHNA; CDR2 reads YNFKEQ. V trimming: 5 bases; J trimming: 9 bases; junction bases outside the gene matches: 6. The CDR3 covers 13 residues. The CDR3 coding sequence is TGTGCCAGCAGCACCCGGACAGGGTCTGAGCAGTTCTTC. Translated, it gives CASSTRTGSEQFF.